The sequence of this T cell receptor beta chain was determined in a study of OX40 agonist ivuxolimab in advanced cancers. V dropped 2 bases and J dropped 0; count of bases not matched to a gene: 3. Germline CDR1 MNHEY, CDR2 SVGAGI. The CDR3 totals 16 residues. Repertoires were generated with immunoSEQ multiplex PCR, while TCRdb's copy carries only in-frame clones and drops some. The table has around 80,000 clones, around 86% seen once. The chain links TRBV6-5 to TRBJ1-2, with 10 bases fitting TRBD1. The sequence was obtained from an adult with an advanced solid tumor such as melanoma, head and neck, liver or kidney cancer. The sequences come from CD4+ or CD8+ T cells sorted from blood, collected in a trial of the OX40 agonist ivuxolimab. The CDR3 coding sequence is TGTGCCAGCAGTTACGCGGGACAGGGGTCTAACTATGGCTACACCTTC. This sequence encodes CASSYAGQGSNYGYTF.